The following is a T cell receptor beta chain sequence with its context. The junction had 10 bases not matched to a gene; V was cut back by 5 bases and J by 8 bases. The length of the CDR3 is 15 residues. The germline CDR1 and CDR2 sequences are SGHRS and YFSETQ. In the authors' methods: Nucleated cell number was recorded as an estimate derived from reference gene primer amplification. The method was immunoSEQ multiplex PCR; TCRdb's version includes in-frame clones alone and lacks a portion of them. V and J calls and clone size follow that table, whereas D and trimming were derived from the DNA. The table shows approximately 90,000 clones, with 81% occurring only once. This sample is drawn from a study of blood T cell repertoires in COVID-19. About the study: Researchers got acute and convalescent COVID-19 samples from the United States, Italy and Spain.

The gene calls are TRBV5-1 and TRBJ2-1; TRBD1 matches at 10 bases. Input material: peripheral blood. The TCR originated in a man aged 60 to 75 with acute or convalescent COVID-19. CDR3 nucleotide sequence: TGCGCCAGCAGACCCGGGACAGGGGCTAGGGATGAGCAGTTCTTC. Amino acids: CASRPGTGARDEQFF.